These 10 T cell receptor beta chains were all obtained from the same sample, sequenced in a study of early T cells in non-severe SARS-CoV-2 infection. In TCRdb, the 5' RACE reads were re-called with MiXCR into one record per CDR3 protein. In the table there are about 67,000 distinct CDR3 sequences, about 9.9% of which are singletons. Sequencing input: whole blood. Receptors originate from an adult who was a healthcare worker with PCR-confirmed SARS-CoV-2 infection or an uninfected control (not recorded which).

Ten or more counts support this clonotype. The chain combines TRBV2 with TRBJ1-4, with 8 nucleotides matching TRBD1. The CDR3 length is 15 residues. In germline, CDR1 is SNHLY, CDR2 FYNNEI. J was trimmed by 8 bases and V by 6 bases; bases with no gene match: 11. The CDR3 is CASSPTGGIDEKLFF. CDR3 DNA sequence: TGTGCCAGCAGCCCTACAGGGGGAATAGACGAAAAACTGTTTTTT.

Concerning this clonotype: Relative to the germline gene, one junction end is altered; a read error may explain this. V is TRBV11-2 and J is TRBJ2-2, with 8 positions matching TRBD2. The CDR3 contains 16 residues. Germline V gene lookup returns CDR1 SGHAT and CDR2 FQNNGV. DNA of the CDR3: TGTGTCAGCAGCTCAGGGACTAGTTATGACACCGGGGAGCTGTTTTTT. As protein: CVSSSGTSYDTGELFF.

The V gene is TRBV9, the J gene TRBJ2-7; 7 bases are shared with TRBD1. The CDR3 contains 12 residues. The V gene's germline CDR1 is SGDLS and CDR2 YYNGEE. V lost 3 bases, J lost 6 bases, and 3 bases stayed unmatched. Here the CDR3 DNA reads TGTGCCAGCAGCGGGACAGGCCCCGAGCAGTACTTC. It translates to CASSGTGPEQYF.

This clonotype was observed a few times. The rearrangement uses TRBV7-9 and TRBJ2-2; D perhaps matches TRBD1 (6 bases). This CDR3 region has 13 residues. The germline V gene has CDR1 SEHNR and CDR2 FQNEAQ (reference sequence). The CDR3 bases are TGTGCGAATCTACAGGGTAACACCGGGGAGCTGTTTTTT. Translated, it gives CANLQGNTGELFF.

This clonotype occurred a few times. The chain couples TRBV29-1 to TRBJ2-4, with TRBD1 matching 9 bases. Germline assignment: CDR1 SQVTM and CDR2 ANQGSEA. V was pared by 6 bases and J by 2 bases, with 8 bases of the junction left unmatched. The CDR3 loop spans 15 amino acids. The CDR3 loop reads CSVGQGNGPKNIQYF. CDR3 nucleotides: TGCAGCGTGGGACAGGGAAACGGTCCCAAAAACATTCAGTACTTC.

A few counts support this clonotype. The chain is built from TRBV6-5 and TRBJ2-3, with TRBD2 as a possible D gene (6 bases). The CDR3 is made up of 16 amino acids. Looked up from germline, CDR1 is MNHEY and CDR2 is SVGAGI. V gave up 2 bases and J gave up 1 base, with 13 bases separating them. The CDR3 coding sequence is TGTGCCAGCAGTTACGGCGGGGCTAGCGGCACAGATACGCAGTATTTT. Encoded protein: CASSYGGASGTDTQYF.

The sample holds many counts of this clonotype. This chain joins TRBV14 and TRBJ1-4; D gene ambiguous. The CDR3 is made up of 13 amino acids. V lost 0 bases and J lost 8, with 7 bases in between. Germline values: CDR1 SGHDN, CDR2 FVKESK. The CDR3 sequence: CASSQDLWEKLFF. CDR3 DNA sequence: TGTGCCAGCAGCCAAGATCTTTGGGAAAAACTGTTTTTT. Full variable domain (rest looked up from reference TRBV14 and TRBJ1-4): EAGVTQFPSHSVIEKGQTVTLRCDPISGHDNLYWYRRVMGKEIKFLLHFVKESKQDESGMPNNRFLAERTGGTYSTLKVQPAELEDSGVYFCASSQDLWEKLFFGSGTQLSVL.

This clonotype was seen a few times. The chain recombines TRBV6-1 with TRBJ2-7; maybe TRBD1 (6 bases). V lost 1 base, J lost 3 bases, and 13 bases lay in between. The CDR3 loop spans 15 amino acids. The germline gives CDR1 MNHNS, CDR2 SASEGT. This CDR3 reads CASSEVGTLFYEQYF. The CDR3 bases are TGTGCCAGCAGTGAAGTAGGGACACTCTTCTACGAGCAGTACTTC.

The chain couples TRBV12-3 or TRBV12-4 to TRBJ2-7; the D gene could be TRBD1 or TRBD2 (5 bases each). This CDR3 region has 14 residues. V lost 5 bases and J 0 bases, leaving 11 bases between the germline ends. Written as DNA, the CDR3 is TGTGCCAGCAGTCCCCGTGGGACCTCCTACGAGCAGTACTTC. Its translation: CASSPRGTSYEQYF.

At least ten counts were recorded for this clonotype. The chain joins TRBV24-1 to TRBJ2-1, with 7 bases identical to TRBD2. The V gene end was trimmed by 3 bases and the J gene end by 3 bases; junction bases not matched to a gene: 4. The CDR3 totals 15 residues. From germline, CDR1 is KGHDR and CDR2 SFDVKD. The CDR3 reads CATSDHTSDYNEQFF. The CDR3 DNA sequence: TGTGCCACCAGTGATCATACTAGCGACTACAATGAGCAGTTCTTC.